This TCR beta chain was recovered during a study of T-cell reconstitution after alpha-beta-depleted transplantation in children. This clonotype was detected a few times. Preparing the TCRbeta library involved the use of unique molecular identifiers. TCRdb called the PCR reads again in MiXCR, with one record for every CDR3 protein. This table has 200,000 to 250,000 distinct CDR3 sequences, under 9.5% appearing once. V dropped 6 bases and J dropped 3 bases, with 27 bases sitting between them. Germline V gives CDR1 SGHAT, CDR2 FQDESV (reference sequence). The CDR3 consists of 18 residues. This clonotype originated in a human donor who donated a stem cell graft to a child with acute lymphoblastic leukemia. V gene TRBV11-1 combines with J gene TRBJ2-7; D possibly corresponds to TRBD1 (5 bases). The source material was PBMCs from the stem cell graft donor, sampled from the stem cell graft. CDR3 in amino acids: CASSLPALTGGRIYEQYF. CDR3 bases: TGTGCCAGCAGTCTCCCGGCCTTAACAGGCGGAAGAATCTACGAGCAGTACTTC.